The rows below give T cell receptor beta chains drawn from one sample of a study of blood T cell repertoires in COVID-19. Sequencing was performed with immunoSEQ multiplex PCR; in TCRdb, only in-frame clones are kept and a portion is missing. Among tens of thousands of clones listed, around 90% were seen once. The sequencing sample was made of peripheral blood. The receptors stem from a human donor in a cohort sampled during active COVID-19. The conserved cysteine and the conserved F or W are not part of the CDR3 here. D genes are given only for firm matches.

j_call: TRBJ1-2
d_call: TRBD1
v_call: TRBV11-2
cdr3_aa: ASSPGTARGYT

j_call: TRBJ2-7
d_call: .
v_call: TRBV5-4
cdr3_aa: ASSLRGAHEQY

j_call: TRBJ2-1
d_call: TRBD2
v_call: TRBV5-6
cdr3_aa: ASSLVKRGGLREQF

j_call: TRBJ2-7
d_call: TRBD1
v_call: TRBV5-1
cdr3_aa: ASSFGDSLGPEQY

j_call: TRBJ1-6
d_call: .
v_call: TRBV4-1
cdr3_aa: ASSQDQQNYNSPLH

j_call: TRBJ1-1
d_call: .
v_call: TRBV19
cdr3_aa: ASRAGKNTEAF

j_call: TRBJ1-5
d_call: .
v_call: TRBV19
cdr3_aa: ASSINGAPGNQPQH

j_call: TRBJ1-1
d_call: TRBD1
v_call: TRBV6-2/TRBV6-3
cdr3_aa: ASSPRDRGVNPSRTEAF

j_call: TRBJ1-6
d_call: .
v_call: TRBV18
cdr3_aa: ASSPGDGNSPLH

j_call: TRBJ1-1
d_call: .
v_call: TRBV5-1
cdr3_aa: ASSGLEGTEAF

j_call: TRBJ2-1
d_call: .
v_call: TRBV5-1
cdr3_aa: ASRWTLNEQF

j_call: TRBJ2-1
d_call: TRBD2
v_call: TRBV7-2
cdr3_aa: ASSTPGGVEQF

j_call: TRBJ1-3
d_call: TRBD1
v_call: TRBV5-6
cdr3_aa: ASSLGQTGNTIY

j_call: TRBJ2-5
d_call: .
v_call: TRBV5-4
cdr3_aa: ASSLRTASKRGQY

j_call: TRBJ2-7
d_call: TRBD2
v_call: TRBV3-1/TRBV3-2
cdr3_aa: ASSQAGGQNEQY

j_call: TRBJ2-1
d_call: TRBD2
v_call: TRBV24-1
cdr3_aa: ATSEGLAGGQDEQF

j_call: TRBJ1-4
d_call: .
v_call: TRBV20-1
cdr3_aa: SARTNEKLF

j_call: TRBJ2-1
d_call: TRBD2
v_call: TRBV7-2
cdr3_aa: ASSLVSGGDEQF

j_call: TRBJ2-5
d_call: TRBD2
v_call: TRBV7-2
cdr3_aa: ASSGSGGASPQETQY

j_call: TRBJ1-4
d_call: .
v_call: TRBV4-1
cdr3_aa: ASSSPLRGELF